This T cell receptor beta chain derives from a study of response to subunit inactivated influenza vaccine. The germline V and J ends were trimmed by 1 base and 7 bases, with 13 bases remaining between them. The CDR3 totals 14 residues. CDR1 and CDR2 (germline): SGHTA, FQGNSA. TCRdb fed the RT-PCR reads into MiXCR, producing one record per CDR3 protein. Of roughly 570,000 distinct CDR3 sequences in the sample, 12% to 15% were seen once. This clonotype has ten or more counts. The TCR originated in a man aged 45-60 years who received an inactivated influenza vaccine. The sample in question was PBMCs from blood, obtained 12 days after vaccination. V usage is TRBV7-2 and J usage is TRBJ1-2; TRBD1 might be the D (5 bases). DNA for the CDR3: TGTGCCAGCAGCTTAGACAGCAGGGCGGGTGGCTACACCTTC. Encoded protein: CASSLDSRAGGYTF. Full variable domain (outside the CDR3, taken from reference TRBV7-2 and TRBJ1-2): GAGVSQSPSNKVTEKGKDVELRCDPISGHTALYWYRQSLGQGLEFLIYFQGNSAPDKSGLPSDRFSAERTGGSVSTLTIQRTQQEDSAVYLCASSLDSRAGGYTFGSGTRLTVV.